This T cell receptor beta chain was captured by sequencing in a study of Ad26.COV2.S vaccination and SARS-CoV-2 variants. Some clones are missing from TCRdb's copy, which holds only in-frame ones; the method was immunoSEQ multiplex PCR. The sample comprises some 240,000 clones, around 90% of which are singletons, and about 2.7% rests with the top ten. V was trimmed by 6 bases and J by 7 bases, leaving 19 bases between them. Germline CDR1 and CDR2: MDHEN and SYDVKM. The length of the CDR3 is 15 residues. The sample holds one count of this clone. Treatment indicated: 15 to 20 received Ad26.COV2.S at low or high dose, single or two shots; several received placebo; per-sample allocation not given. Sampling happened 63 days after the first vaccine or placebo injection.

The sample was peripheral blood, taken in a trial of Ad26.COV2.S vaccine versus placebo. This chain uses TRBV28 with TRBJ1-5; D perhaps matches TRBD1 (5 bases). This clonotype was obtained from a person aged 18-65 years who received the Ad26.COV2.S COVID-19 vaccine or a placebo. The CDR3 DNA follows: TGTGCCAGCAGGCTGTGGGCCAGGGAAATCCAGCCCCAGCATTTT. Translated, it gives CASRLWAREIQPQHF.